Reported below is one T cell receptor beta chain. Its antigen remains unidentified. Within one base of it there is no much larger clone, and no base qualities were kept. This sample was taken from a study of blood T cell repertoires in COVID-19 (dated by TCRdb to about 2020). In the study overall: Samples covering the acute and convalescent phases of COVID-19 were provided by collaborators in the United States, Italy and Spain. The prospective study material was composed of cDNA or gDNA derived from T cells, B-cell-depleted T cells, or PBMCs. Subjects who had been exposed to COVID-19, were actively infected with it, or had recovered from it provided the deeply sampled blood TCRbeta repertoires that made up the dataset. The repertoires were released in a freely available public database meant as a resource for research on the immune response to SARS-CoV-2. The samples were drawn from the first 160 participants of the ongoing ImmuneRACE study and from some 1,300 subjects provided by 6 global collaborators. A de-identified subject ID, COVID-19 status, age in years and sex were almost always included in the sample metadata. HLA class I and class II types, where available, came from metadata supplied by the sample provider rather than from assay-based typing.

The immunoSEQ Assay, a bias-controlled multiplex PCR, was used to amplify TCRbeta CDR3 regions from genomic DNA. Under the source paper's analysis protocol: The number of nucleated cells in each sample was estimated by amplification of reference gene primers within the assay. Sequence reads were collapsed and filtered to measure the absolute abundance of every unique TCRbeta CDR3 rearrangement. Productive Simpson clonality was computed per sample as the square root of Simpson's diversity index over productive rearrangements. TCRdb holds this immuneACCESS table with in-frame rearrangements only. Some clones are missing; in checked studies, unresolved V genes explain under half, and the rest has no known cause. Clone size and the V and J calls come from that table; the DNA yielded D and trimming. The sample table lists more than 95,000 clones, 75% to 90% of them with a count of one. The ten largest clones capture approximately 27% of the sample.

Overall results and qualifications from the work: The amount of clinical and demographic metadata varied by source and participant and was provided uncurated.

Whole blood was collected in K2EDTA tubes by collaborating institutions according to the institutions' own protocols. Collaborator samples were shipped for TCRbeta analysis as frozen whole blood, isolated PBMCs, or DNA extracted from either sample type. In the germline V gene, CDR1 corresponds to MDHEN and CDR2 to SYDVKM. Trimming at the junction amounts to 6 bases on V and 7 bases on J, and the germline ends lie 10 bases apart. The CDR3 covers 11 residues, taking in both the cysteine and the phenylalanine. The retained sequence is limited to the CDR3, 33 bases, with the frame set at the first base.

Here the chain combines TRBV28 and TRBJ2-7; the D gene is perhaps TRBD1, from 5 matching bases. The sequence was collected from a man aged 60 to 75 with acute or convalescent COVID-19. Sequenced: peripheral blood. Read as DNA, the sequence is TGTGCCAGCAGGTCCTACAGGGAGCAGTACTTC. This sequence encodes CASRSYREQYF.